This T cell receptor beta chain was sequenced during a study of blood T cells in healthy people across ages. Regarding the study as a whole: Among long-lived donors, naive CD4+ cells were more numerous and diversity higher than in aged donors. The unknown donor CMV status may have confounded expanded clonotype changes. PBMCs went unsorted, and a conclusive naive versus antigen-experienced comparison was therefore prevented.

Every sample had a minimum of 6.5 million PBMCs isolated. Sample-barcoded 5' priming and a J-beta primer mix drove a second PCR of roughly 7 to 11 cycles. TCRdb passed the 5' RACE reads through MiXCR, listing each CDR3 protein once. The table shows over 1,500,000 distinct CDR3 sequences, with approximately 39% occurring only once. Comment on this clonotype: Antigen: not known.

The V gene lost 4 bases and the J gene lost 3 bases, with 14 bases spanning the gap. The CDR3 totals 14 residues. CDR1 is SGHRS and CDR2 is YFSETQ in the germline V gene. Material for sequencing was blood. The rearrangement joins TRBV5-1 to TRBJ2-7; D may correspond to TRBD1 or TRBD2 (5 bases each). The sequence was obtained from a human donor in good health. The CDR3 DNA follows: TGCGCCAGCAGCCCGGGACGGATGAACTACGAGCAGTACTTC. Its protein product is CASSPGRMNYEQYF.